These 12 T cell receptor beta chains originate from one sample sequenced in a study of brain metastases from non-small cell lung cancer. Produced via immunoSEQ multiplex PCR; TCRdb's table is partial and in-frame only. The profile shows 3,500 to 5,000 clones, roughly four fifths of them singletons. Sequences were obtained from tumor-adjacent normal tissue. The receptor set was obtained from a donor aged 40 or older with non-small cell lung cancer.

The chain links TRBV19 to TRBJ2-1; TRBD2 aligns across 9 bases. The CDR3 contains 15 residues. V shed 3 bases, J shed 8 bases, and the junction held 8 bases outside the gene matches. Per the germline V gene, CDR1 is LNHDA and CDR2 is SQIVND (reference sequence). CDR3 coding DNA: TGTGCCAGTAGTATTGCGGGAGGGCCGGGGTATGAGCAGTTCTTC. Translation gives CASSIAGGPGYEQFF. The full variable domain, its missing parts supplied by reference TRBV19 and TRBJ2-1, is DGGITQSPKYLFRKEGQNVTLSCEQNLNHDAMYWYRQDPGQGLRLIYYSQIVNDFQKGDIAEGYSVSREKKESFPLTVTSAQKNPTAFYLCASSIAGGPGYEQFFGPGTRLTVL.

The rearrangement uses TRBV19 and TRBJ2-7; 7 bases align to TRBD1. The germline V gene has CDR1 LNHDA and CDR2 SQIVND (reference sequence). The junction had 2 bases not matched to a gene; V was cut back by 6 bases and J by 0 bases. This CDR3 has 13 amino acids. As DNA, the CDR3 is TGTGCCAGTAGGGGACAGACCTCCTACGAGCAGTACTTC. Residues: CASRGQTSYEQYF.

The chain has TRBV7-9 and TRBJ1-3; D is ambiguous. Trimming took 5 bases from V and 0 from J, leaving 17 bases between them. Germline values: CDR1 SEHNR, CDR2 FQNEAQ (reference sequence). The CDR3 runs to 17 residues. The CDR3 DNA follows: TGTGCCAGCAGCCCCGGTATCGGAGACATCTCTGGAAACACCATATATTTT. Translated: CASSPGIGDISGNTIYF.

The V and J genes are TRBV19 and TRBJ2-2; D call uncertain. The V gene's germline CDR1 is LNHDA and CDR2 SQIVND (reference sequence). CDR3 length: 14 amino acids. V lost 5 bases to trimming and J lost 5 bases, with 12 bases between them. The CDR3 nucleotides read TGTGCCAGTAGTGCGCTTGGGTGGACCGGGGAGCTGTTTTTT. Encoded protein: CASSALGWTGELFF.

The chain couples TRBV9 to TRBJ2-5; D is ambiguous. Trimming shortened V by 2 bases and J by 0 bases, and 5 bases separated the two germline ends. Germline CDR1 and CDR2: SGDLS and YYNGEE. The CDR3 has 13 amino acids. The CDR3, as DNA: TGTGCCAGCAGCGTTTCCAACCAAGAGACCCAGTACTTC. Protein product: CASSVSNQETQYF.

This CDR3 is CASGLGPPYEQYF. Here the CDR3 DNA reads TGTGCTAGTGGTTTGGGACCGCCCTACGAGCAGTACTTC. This chain connects TRBV12-5 to TRBJ2-7; D is ambiguous. With 1 base removed from V and 2 bases from J, the gap between germline ends came to 6 bases. The CDR3 sequence is 13 residues long. From germline, CDR1 is LGHNT and CDR2 FRNRAP.

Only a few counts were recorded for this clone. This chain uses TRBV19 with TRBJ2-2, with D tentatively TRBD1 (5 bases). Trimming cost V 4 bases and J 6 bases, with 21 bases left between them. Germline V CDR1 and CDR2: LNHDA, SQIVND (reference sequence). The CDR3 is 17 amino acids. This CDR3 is CASSRGRQWRSSGELFF. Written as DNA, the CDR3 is TGTGCCAGTAGTAGGGGAAGACAGTGGAGAAGTTCCGGGGAGCTGTTTTTT.

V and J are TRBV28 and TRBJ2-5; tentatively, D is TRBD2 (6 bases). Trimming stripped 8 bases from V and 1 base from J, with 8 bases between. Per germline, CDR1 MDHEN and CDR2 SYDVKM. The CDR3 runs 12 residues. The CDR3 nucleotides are TGTGCCAGCGGAGGGGTCCAAGAGACCCAGTACTTC. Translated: CASGGVQETQYF.

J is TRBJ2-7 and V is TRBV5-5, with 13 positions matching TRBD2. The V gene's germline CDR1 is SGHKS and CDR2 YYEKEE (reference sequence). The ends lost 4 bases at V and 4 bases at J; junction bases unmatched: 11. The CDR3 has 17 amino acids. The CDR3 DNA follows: TGTGCCAGCAGCCCTCCCGCCCGACTAGCGGGAGGATACGAGCAGTACTTC. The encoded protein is CASSPPARLAGGYEQYF.

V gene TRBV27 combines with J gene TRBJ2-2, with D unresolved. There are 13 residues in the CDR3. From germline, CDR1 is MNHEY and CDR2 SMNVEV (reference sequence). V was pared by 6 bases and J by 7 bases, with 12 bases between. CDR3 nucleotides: TGTGCCAGCAGCCCAATGTATCTCGGGGAGCTGTTTTTT. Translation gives CASSPMYLGELFF.

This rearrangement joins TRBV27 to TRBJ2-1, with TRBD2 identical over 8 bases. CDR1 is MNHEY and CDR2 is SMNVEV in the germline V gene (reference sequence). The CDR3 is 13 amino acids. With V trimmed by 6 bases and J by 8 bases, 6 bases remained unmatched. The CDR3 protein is CASSPGGPDEQFF. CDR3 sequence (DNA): TGTGCCAGCAGCCCGGGAGGGCCCGATGAGCAGTTCTTC.

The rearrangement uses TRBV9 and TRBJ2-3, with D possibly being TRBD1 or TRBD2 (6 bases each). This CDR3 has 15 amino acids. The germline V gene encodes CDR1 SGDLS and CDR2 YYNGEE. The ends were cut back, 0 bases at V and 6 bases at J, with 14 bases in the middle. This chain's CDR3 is CASSVDPGAGDTQYF. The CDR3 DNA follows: TGTGCCAGCAGCGTAGACCCGGGGGCGGGGGATACGCAGTATTTT.